One and the same sample provided the 24 T cell receptor beta chains below, sequenced in a study of shared clonotypes between healthy human individuals (TCRdb year 2020). Libraries were made using the immunoSEQ multiplex PCR assay. TCRdb took this table from immuneACCESS and kept in-frame rearrangements with V and J called. Such tables lack part of the clones; where checked against another copy, unresolved V genes explain under half of the gap, and the rest is unexplained. The sample includes 600,000 to 750,000 clones, with around 91% observed a single time. Clones ranked in the top ten supply 34% of the sample. Sequenced material: memory CD8+ T cells from PBMCs. The meaning of the sample's cell subset or site label: CD45RO+ cells pooled with CCR7-negative TemRA cells. These receptors came from a young man in good health. Some clones in this sample may be carry-over from other donors' samples.

The rearrangement uses TRBV4-1 and TRBJ2-2; 7 bases are a match to TRBD1. V trimming: 4 bases; J trimming: 3 bases; junction bases outside the gene matches: 5. Germline V lookup: CDR1 MGHRA, CDR2 YSYEKL. The CDR3 extends over 15 amino acids. The CDR3 protein is CASSPIGTDTGELFF. Written as DNA, the CDR3 is TGCGCCAGCAGCCCTATCGGGACAGACACCGGGGAGCTGTTTTTT.

The rearrangement uses TRBV27 and TRBJ2-7, with 9 positions matching TRBD2. The germline V gene encodes CDR1 MNHEY and CDR2 SMNVEV (reference sequence). V shed 4 bases, J shed 6 bases, and the junction held 16 bases outside the gene matches. The length of the CDR3 is 17 residues. The CDR3: CASSSLGVAGAPGEQYF. For the CDR3, the DNA is TGTGCCAGCAGTTCTCTTGGTGTAGCGGGAGCCCCGGGCGAGCAGTACTTC.

CDR3 region: CASSLALGQGTYEQYF. For the CDR3, the DNA is TGTGCCAGCAGCTTGGCCTTGGGACAGGGGACCTACGAGCAGTACTTC. The chain couples TRBV5-6 to TRBJ2-5, with 10 bases that match TRBD1. The J call may not be correct, given that the DNA end is closer to TRBJ2-7. The germline V gene encodes CDR1 SGHDT and CDR2 YYEEEE. CDR3 length: 16 amino acids.

This chain links TRBV7-2 with TRBJ2-5, with D unresolved. Trimming pared 5 bases from V and 6 bases from J, leaving 16 bases between. This CDR3 has 14 amino acids. CDR1 and CDR2 from the germline V gene are SGHTA and FQGNSA. CDR3 region: CASSPRSAEKTQYF. Here the CDR3 DNA reads TGTGCCAGCAGCCCACGTTCGGCGGAGAAGACCCAGTACTTC.

The rearrangement joins TRBV6-5 to TRBJ1-1, with 7 bases lining up with TRBD1. Germline assignment: CDR1 MNHEY and CDR2 SVGAGI. The trim removed 1 base at V and 1 base at J, leaving 3 bases unmatched. This CDR3 comprises 15 residues. The CDR3 loop reads CASSYFRTGNTEAFF. CDR3 sequence (DNA): TGTGCCAGCAGTTACTTCCGGACAGGGAACACTGAAGCTTTCTTT.

V gene TRBV21-1 combines with J gene TRBJ2-3; the tabulated D call, TRBD2, remains unverified against the DNA. TRBV21-1 is classified as a pseudogene. The CDR3 has 17 amino acids. CDR3 DNA sequence: TGTGCCAGCAGCGGGCCCCTAGCGCCCACTAGCACAGATACGCAGTATTTT. Its translation is CASSGPLAPTSTDTQYF.

The gene calls are TRBV7-9 and TRBJ1-5; D call uncertain. This CDR3 has 15 amino acids. Looked up from germline, CDR1 is SEHNR and CDR2 is FQNEAQ (reference sequence). With 6 bases removed from V and 0 bases from J, the gap between germline ends came to 12 bases. The CDR3, as DNA: TGTGCCAGCAGTGGGTCTGAATATAGCAATCAGCCCCAGCATTTT. Encoded protein: CASSGSEYSNQPQHF. Complete variable domain (other parts from reference TRBV7-9 and TRBJ1-5): DTGVSQNPRHKITKRGQNVTFRCDPISEHNRLYWYRQTLGQGPEFLTYFQNEAQLEKSRLLSDRFSAERPKGSFSTLEIQRTEQGDSAMYLCASSGSEYSNQPQHFGDGTRLSIL.

This chain connects TRBV5-1 to TRBJ2-7; 8 nucleotides match TRBD2. CDR1 and CDR2 from the germline V gene are SGHRS and YFSETQ. With V trimmed by 0 bases and J by 5 bases, 10 bases remained unmatched. The CDR3 spans 16 residues. CDR3 sequence reads: CASSLGDGRGSDEQYF. The CDR3 DNA sequence: TGCGCCAGCAGCTTGGGGGACGGGAGGGGAAGCGACGAGCAGTACTTC.

The chain carries TRBV4-2 and TRBJ1-2; no definite D call. The V end lost 0 bases, the J end lost 8 bases, and 19 bases lay between the germline ends. Germline V lookup: CDR1 LGHNA, CDR2 YNFKEQ. There are 16 residues in the CDR3. This CDR3 reads CASSQEYQEQVRGYTF. The CDR3 region has the DNA TGTGCCAGCAGCCAAGAATATCAAGAACAAGTTCGAGGCTACACCTTC.

The genes are TRBV7-9 and TRBJ2-1, with D perhaps being TRBD1 or TRBD2 (5 bases each). Germline assignment: CDR1 SEHNR and CDR2 FQNEAQ (reference sequence). The ends were cut back, 4 bases at V and 1 base at J, with 11 bases in the middle. CDR3 size: 15 residues. In DNA form, the CDR3 reads TGTGCCAGCAGCTCGCGGGCAGGGTCCTACAATGAGCAGTTCTTC. It specifies CASSSRAGSYNEQFF.

V is TRBV28 and J is TRBJ2-3; D is unresolved. The germline gives CDR1 MDHEN, CDR2 SYDVKM. This CDR3 is 11 amino acids long. V was cut by 3 bases and J by 7 bases, with 5 bases left in between. In nucleotides, the CDR3 is TGTGCCAGCAGTTTGGTGAATACGCAGTATTTT. Protein sequence: CASSLVNTQYF.

The gene calls are TRBV5-4 and TRBJ2-1; D possibly corresponds to TRBD1 (6 bases). Trimming took off 4 bases at V and 9 bases at J, with 11 bases between the two ends. CDR1 is SGHNT and CDR2 is YYREEE in the germline V gene (reference sequence). The CDR3 runs to 12 residues. The CDR3 protein is CASSAGGGEQFF. The CDR3 DNA sequence: TGTGCCAGCAGCGCTGGGGGCGGTGAGCAGTTCTTC.

The DNA for the CDR3 is TGTGCCTGGAGGCCGGGACAGGGGTCCCTCGGGGAGCAGTACTTC. It yields the protein CAWRPGQGSLGEQYF. The chain uses TRBV30 and TRBJ2-7; 10 bases match TRBD1. The germline gives CDR1 GTSNPN, CDR2 SVGIG (reference sequence). After removal of 3 bases from V and 7 bases from J, the junction contained 12 bases not matched to a gene. The CDR3 extends over 15 amino acids.

The rearrangement links TRBV9 to TRBJ2-3; the D is unclear. The length of the CDR3 is 13 residues. From germline, CDR1 is SGDLS and CDR2 YYNGEE. The ends were cut back, 3 bases at V and 4 bases at J, with 9 bases in the middle. This chain's CDR3 is CASSADLADTQYF. CDR3 sequence (DNA): TGTGCCAGCAGCGCCGACCTCGCAGATACGCAGTATTTT.

The V gene is TRBV9, the J gene TRBJ2-3, with TRBD1 identical over 12 bases. This CDR3 contains 18 residues. The germline V gene has CDR1 SGDLS and CDR2 YYNGEE. Unmatched junction bases numbered 10, after V lost 4 bases and J lost 1 base. CDR3 sequence reads: CASSNLRGQGAGTDTQYF. The CDR3, as DNA: TGTGCCAGCAGCAACCTTCGGGGACAGGGGGCAGGCACAGATACGCAGTATTTT.

The chain recombines TRBV27 with TRBJ1-1; D unclear. Germline-derived CDR1 and CDR2 are MNHEY and SMNVEV (reference sequence). This CDR3 contains 14 residues. Trimming left V 2 bases short and J 2 bases short, with 9 bases between. The CDR3 nucleotides are TGTGCCAGCAGTTTAAACAGACCAAACACTGAAGCTTTCTTT. Residues: CASSLNRPNTEAFF.

V usage is TRBV27 and J usage is TRBJ2-3; 9 bases map to TRBD1. Trimming took 3 bases from V and 3 from J; bases not matched to a gene: 10. Looked up from germline, CDR1 is MNHEY and CDR2 is SMNVEV (reference sequence). The CDR3 is made up of 17 amino acids. In DNA, the CDR3 is TGTGCCAGCAGTTTTCATATCGGGACAGGGTTGACAGATACGCAGTATTTT. Protein product: CASSFHIGTGLTDTQYF.

CDR3 in amino acids: CASSWTGGSGANVLTF. CDR3 nucleotide sequence: TGCGCCAGCAGCTGGACAGGGGGCTCTGGGGCCAACGTCCTGACTTTC. V gene TRBV5-1 combines with J gene TRBJ2-6; 10 bases agree with TRBD1. From germline, CDR1 is SGHRS and CDR2 YFSETQ. The CDR3 runs to 16 residues. Losses at the gene ends were 3 bases for V and 0 bases for J; bases not matched to a gene: 0.

The chain combines TRBV6-5 with TRBJ1-2; no firm D call. The CDR3 is 13 residues long. Looked up from germline, CDR1 is MNHEY and CDR2 is SVGAGI. V lost 4 bases and J 8 bases, leaving 14 bases between the germline ends. CDR3 nucleotides: TGTGCCAGCAGTTCAACCCCCACGGAAGGCTACACCTTC. Amino acid sequence: CASSSTPTEGYTF.

V gene TRBV13 combines with J gene TRBJ2-2, with 10 bases that match TRBD1. This CDR3 has 16 amino acids. Germline values: CDR1 PRHDT, CDR2 FYEKMQ (reference sequence). The J segment lost 5 bases and the V segment lost 4 bases, leaving 7 bases of the junction unmatched. Written as DNA, the CDR3 is TGTGCCAGCAGCTCCCTCGGGACAGGGGAAACCGGGGAGCTGTTTTTT. Amino acid sequence: CASSSLGTGETGELFF.

J is TRBJ2-1 and V is TRBV27; 7 bases line up with TRBD2. The germline V gene has CDR1 MNHEY and CDR2 SMNVEV (reference sequence). The CDR3 sequence is 14 residues long. Trimming took 5 bases from V and 7 from J; bases not matched to a gene: 8. CDR3 protein: CASSPRGRGNEQFF. In DNA, the CDR3 is TGTGCCAGCAGTCCTCGGGGGAGGGGTAATGAGCAGTTCTTC.

The chain combines TRBV20-1 with TRBJ2-5; TRBD2 might be the D (5 bases). TRBJ2-7 explains the end of the DNA better; the J call may be wrong. This CDR3 has 11 residues. Germline V CDR1 and CDR2: DFQATT, SNEGSKA (reference sequence). This chain's CDR3 is CSASWELEQYF. CDR3 coding DNA: TGCAGTGCTAGTTGGGAGCTCGAGCAGTACTTC.

The rearrangement joins TRBV27 to TRBJ1-2; tentatively, D is TRBD1 (6 bases). V shed 8 bases and J shed 1 base, with 8 bases lying between them. Germline V gene data show CDR1 as MNHEY and CDR2 as SMNVEV (reference sequence). The CDR3 is 12 residues long. The CDR3 DNA follows: TGTGCCAGCGCACAGGGTAACTATGGCTACACCTTC. Its protein is CASAQGNYGYTF.

The V call is TRBV7-7, the J call TRBJ2-2, with 7 bases identical to TRBD2. The germline CDR1 and CDR2 sequences are SSHAT and FNYEAQ (reference sequence). V lost 2 bases, J lost 5 bases, and 11 bases stayed unmatched. The CDR3 length is 17 residues. This CDR3 reads CASSLTVLWEGTGELFF. CDR3 in DNA: TGTGCCAGCAGCTTAACAGTTCTGTGGGAGGGGACCGGGGAGCTGTTTTTT.